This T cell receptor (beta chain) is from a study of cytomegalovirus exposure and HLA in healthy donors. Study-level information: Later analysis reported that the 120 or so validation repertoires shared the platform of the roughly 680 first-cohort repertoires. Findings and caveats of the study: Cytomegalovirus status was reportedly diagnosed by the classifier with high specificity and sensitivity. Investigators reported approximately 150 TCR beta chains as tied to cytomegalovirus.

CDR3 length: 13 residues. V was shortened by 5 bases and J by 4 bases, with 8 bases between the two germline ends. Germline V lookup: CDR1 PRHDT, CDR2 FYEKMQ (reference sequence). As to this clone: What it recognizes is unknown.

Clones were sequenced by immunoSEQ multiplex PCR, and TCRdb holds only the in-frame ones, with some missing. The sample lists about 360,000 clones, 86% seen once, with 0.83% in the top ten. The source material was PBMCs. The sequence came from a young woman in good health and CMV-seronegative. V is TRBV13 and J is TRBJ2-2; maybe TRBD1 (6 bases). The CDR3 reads CASSHRATGELFF. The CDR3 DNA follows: TGTGCCAGCAGCCACAGGGCCACCGGGGAGCTGTTTTTT.